A selection of T cell receptor beta chains follows, all from one sample in a study of response to subunit inactivated influenza vaccine. TCRdb independently ran MiXCR on the RT-PCR reads; one entry per CDR3 protein. The table shows about 580,000 distinct CDR3 sequences, with less than 15% occurring only once. Sequenced here: PBMCs from blood, sampled roughly 12 days after vaccination. Every receptor here comes from a man in his fifties who received an inactivated influenza vaccine. The CDR3 runs from the conserved cysteine through the conserved F or W. The order of the fields is D gene, V gene, J gene, clone size, CDR3 protein, CDR3 DNA. A D gene is named only where the DNA matches it firmly. Expanded clones get a size class; other rows say once, few or many, or leave the size out.

TRBD2	TRBV11-2	TRBJ2-7	.	CASSLPVGRAGDMRYEQYF	TGTGCCAGCAGCTTACCCGTCGGTCGAGCGGGAGACATGAGGTACGAGCAGTACTTC
.	TRBV9	TRBJ1-3	few	CASSVAAAFSGNTIYF	TGTGCCAGCAGCGTAGCAGCGGCTTTCTCTGGAAACACCATATATTTT
.	TRBV16	TRBJ1-5	few	CASSQLVRSNQPQHF	TGTGCCAGCAGCCAATTGGTCAGAAGCAATCAGCCCCAGCATTTT
TRBD1	TRBV10-3	TRBJ1-1	few	CAISADRGMNTEAFF	TGTGCCATCAGTGCGGACAGGGGAATGAACACTGAAGCTTTCTTT
.	TRBV12-3/TRBV12-4	TRBJ2-5	.	CASSSSVEQETQYF	TGTGCCAGCAGTTCAAGCGTAGAACAAGAGACCCAGTACTTC
.	TRBV24-1	TRBJ1-1	.	CATSAPGVTEAFF	TGTGCCACCAGTGCCCCGGGGGTTACTGAAGCTTTCTTT
.	TRBV14	TRBJ1-2	.	CASSQAPGYGYTF	TGTGCCAGCAGCCAAGCCCCCGGCTATGGCTACACCTTC
.	TRBV2	TRBJ1-6	many	CASAPSGITNSPLHF	TGTGCCAGCGCGCCAAGTGGTATCACTAATTCACCCCTCCACTTT
.	TRBV6-2/TRBV6-3	TRBJ2-7	.	CASRSSWGDYEQYF	TGTGCCAGCAGGTCAAGTTGGGGGGACTACGAGCAGTACTTC
.	TRBV7-2	TRBJ1-5	many	CASSWTLGSNQPQHF	TGTGCCAGCAGCTGGACCTTGGGGAGCAATCAGCCCCAGCATTTT
TRBD2	TRBV28	TRBJ2-2	.	CASSPGGSNTGELFF	TGTGCCAGCAGTCCGGGGGGATCGAACACCGGGGAGCTGTTTTTT
TRBD2	TRBV20-1	TRBJ2-1	few	CSARGLDNYNEQFF	TGCAGTGCTAGGGGACTAGATAACTACAATGAGCAGTTCTTC
.	TRBV6-2/TRBV6-3	TRBJ1-1	few	CASSYSIGEAFF	TGTGCCAGCAGTTACTCTATCGGTGAAGCTTTCTTT
.	TRBV10-3	TRBJ1-2	.	CAILGPANYGYTF	TGTGCCATCTTGGGCCCGGCTAACTATGGCTACACCTTC
TRBD2	TRBV5-1	TRBJ2-7	.	CASSLYLAGAGEQYF	TGCGCCAGCAGCTTGTACTTAGCGGGAGCAGGGGAGCAGTACTTC
TRBD2	TRBV10-3	TRBJ2-5	.	CAISGASGSIETQYF	TGTGCCATCAGTGGGGCTAGCGGGAGTATAGAGACCCAGTACTTC
.	TRBV5-1	TRBJ2-5	.	CASSLVGIETQYF	TGCGCCAGCAGCTTGGTGGGAATAGAGACCCAGTACTTC
TRBD1	TRBV28	TRBJ1-4	.	CASSFSDRDEKLFF	TGTGCCAGCAGTTTCTCTGACAGGGATGAAAAACTGTTTTTT
TRBD1	TRBV11-2	TRBJ2-1	.	CASSPTGTGYNEQFF	TGTGCCAGCAGCCCCACCGGGACAGGCTACAATGAGCAGTTCTTC
TRBD2	TRBV5-4	TRBJ2-7	.	CASTVEAGGYEQYF	TGTGCCAGCACCGTCGAGGCGGGAGGCTACGAGCAGTACTTC
TRBD1	TRBV12-3/TRBV12-4	TRBJ2-1	.	CASSRTGDPYNEQFF	TGTGCCAGCAGCAGGACAGGGGACCCCTACAATGAGCAGTTCTTC
TRBD1	TRBV10-3	TRBJ1-5	many	CAISAQGEDQPQHF	TGTGCCATCAGTGCCCAGGGGGAAGATCAGCCCCAGCATTTT
TRBD1	TRBV24-1	TRBJ2-3	.	CATSDWGQGDSTDTQYF	TGTGCCACCAGTGATTGGGGACAGGGGGACAGCACAGATACGCAGTATTTT
TRBD2	TRBV7-9	TRBJ2-1	.	CASSSLSGGFSYNEQFF	TGTGCCAGCAGCTCCCTTAGCGGGGGATTCTCCTACAATGAGCAGTTCTTC
TRBD2	TRBV11-2	TRBJ2-5	few	CASSFKGLAGVQETQYF	TGTGCCAGCAGCTTCAAGGGACTAGCGGGGGTCCAAGAGACCCAGTACTTC
.	TRBV20-1	TRBJ1-5	.	CSASLPGRSNQPQHF	TGCAGTGCTAGCCTCCCAGGACGTAGCAATCAGCCCCAGCATTTT
.	TRBV24-1	TRBJ2-7	.	CATRDNSYEQYF	TGTGCCACCAGGGACAACTCCTACGAGCAGTACTTC
TRBD2	TRBV6-1	TRBJ2-1	few	CASSPRGLAGGHYNEQFF	TGTGCCAGCAGTCCAAGGGGACTAGCGGGGGGCCACTACAATGAGCAGTTCTTC
.	TRBV6-6	TRBJ2-5	.	CASARREETQYF	TGTGCCAGCGCCCGAAGAGAAGAGACCCAGTACTTC
.	TRBV29-1	TRBJ1-1	.	CSVEDPRVRVGTEAFF	TGCAGCGTTGAAGATCCAAGGGTCAGGGTGGGCACTGAAGCTTTCTTT
.	TRBV27	TRBJ2-7	.	CASRLGTGGAYEQYF	TGTGCCAGCAGATTAGGAACAGGGGGGGCCTACGAGCAGTACTTC
.	TRBV6-5	TRBJ1-1	.	CASSWYLGRDGAFF	TGTGCCAGCAGTTGGTATCTAGGCCGGGACGGAGCTTTCTTT
TRBD1	TRBV29-1	TRBJ1-2	many	CSVWTGAVNYGYTF	TGCAGCGTTTGGACAGGGGCCGTCAACTATGGCTACACCTTC
.	TRBV23-1	TRBJ2-7	.	CASSQSTHSKPYEQYF	TGCGCCAGCAGTCAATCCACCCACAGCAAACCCTACGAGCAGTACTTC
.	TRBV12-3/TRBV12-4	TRBJ1-2	.	CASSFEKTRYGYTF	TGTGCCAGCAGTTTTGAGAAGACCCGCTATGGCTACACCTTC
TRBD2	TRBV6-2/TRBV6-3	TRBJ2-5	few	CASSYSSGGPMSLYF	TGTGCCAGCAGTTATTCTAGCGGGGGTCCTATGAGTTTGTACTTC
TRBD1	TRBV7-9	TRBJ1-2	.	CASSFRGTENNYGYTF	TGTGCCAGCAGCTTCCGCGGGACAGAAAATAACTATGGCTACACCTTC
.	TRBV20-1	TRBJ1-5	.	CSAIDLVLSNQPQHF	TGCAGTGCTATAGATCTAGTCCTAAGCAATCAGCCCCAGCATTTT
TRBD1	TRBV6-5	TRBJ2-1	.	CATQLGTGIDNEQFF	TGTGCCACCCAGTTAGGGACAGGGATAGACAATGAGCAGTTCTTC
.	TRBV4-1	TRBJ2-7	once	CASSQVTGPTYEQYF	TGCGCCAGCAGCCAAGTAACAGGACCTACCTACGAGCAGTACTTC
.	TRBV28	TRBJ2-7	many	CASSFLSDGGTSSYEQYF	TGTGCCAGCAGTTTTCTCTCCGATGGGGGAACTAGCTCCTACGAGCAGTACTTC
.	TRBV28	TRBJ1-5	.	CASSLRGRANQPQHF	TGTGCCAGCAGTTTACGGGGCAGGGCTAATCAGCCCCAGCATTTT
.	TRBV3-1	TRBJ2-7	.	CASSQAPGGSSYEQYF	TGTGCCAGCAGCCAAGCACCGGGCGGCTCCTCCTACGAGCAGTACTTC
TRBD1	TRBV29-1	TRBJ1-1	.	CSVGQGKGTEAFF	TGCAGCGTTGGACAGGGAAAGGGCACTGAAGCTTTCTTT
.	TRBV20-1	TRBJ1-2	.	CSARAGLGYGYTF	TGCAGTGCTAGAGCAGGGCTTGGCTATGGCTACACCTTC
TRBD2	TRBV3-1	TRBJ2-1	.	CASSQIAGDRYEQFF	TGTGCCAGCAGCCAAATAGCGGGAGATCGGTATGAGCAGTTCTTC
TRBD2	TRBV5-5	TRBJ2-3	few	CASSPTSGVTTDTQYF	TGTGCCAGCAGCCCGACTAGCGGGGTGACCACAGATACGCAGTATTTT
.	TRBV20-1	TRBJ2-4	.	CSARVTGENIQYF	TGCAGTGCTAGAGTCACCGGGGAAAACATTCAGTACTTC
TRBD1	TRBV28	TRBJ1-5	few	CASNINGQGRQPQHF	TGTGCCAGCAACATTAACGGACAGGGTAGACAGCCCCAGCATTTT
.	TRBV12-3/TRBV12-4	TRBJ2-7	many	CASSLGAYRQPSYEQYF	TGTGCCAGCAGTTTGGGGGCTTACAGGCAGCCCTCCTACGAGCAGTACTTC
TRBD2	TRBV7-2	TRBJ2-5	.	CASSTAGSRETQYF	TGTGCCAGCAGCACAGCGGGGTCGAGAGAGACCCAGTACTTC
.	TRBV6-5	TRBJ2-1	many	CASSYSGIEQFF	TGTGCCAGCAGTTACTCGGGGATTGAGCAGTTCTTC
.	TRBV5-1	TRBJ2-6	few	CASSAQGSGANVLTF	TGCGCCAGCAGCGCACAGGGATCTGGGGCCAACGTCCTGACTTTC
.	TRBV5-1	TRBJ2-1	many	CASSLVGGASDEQFF	TGCGCCAGCAGCTTGGTTGGAGGGGCGAGCGATGAGCAGTTCTTC
.	TRBV2	TRBJ2-5	.	CASKQEETQYF	TGTGCCAGCAAACAAGAAGAGACCCAGTACTTC
.	TRBV5-1	TRBJ1-3	few	CASSSLLGETIYF	TGCGCCAGCAGCTCCCTTCTAGGGGAGACCATATATTTT
.	TRBV5-1	TRBJ2-2	.	CASSPYDSPGELFF	TGCGCCAGCAGTCCCTACGACAGCCCCGGGGAGCTGTTTTTT
.	TRBV5-1	TRBJ2-5	few	CASSLDDLMQETQYF	TGCGCCAGCAGCCTGGATGACCTAATGCAAGAGACCCAGTACTTC
.	TRBV6-2/TRBV6-3	TRBJ1-1	few	CASSYSPTGKAEAFF	TGTGCCAGCAGTTACTCTCCGACAGGAAAAGCTGAAGCTTTCTTT
TRBD1	TRBV4-3	TRBJ2-7	few	CASSQDRGTGWNEQYF	TGCGCCAGCAGCCAAGATCGGGGGACAGGGTGGAACGAGCAGTACTTC